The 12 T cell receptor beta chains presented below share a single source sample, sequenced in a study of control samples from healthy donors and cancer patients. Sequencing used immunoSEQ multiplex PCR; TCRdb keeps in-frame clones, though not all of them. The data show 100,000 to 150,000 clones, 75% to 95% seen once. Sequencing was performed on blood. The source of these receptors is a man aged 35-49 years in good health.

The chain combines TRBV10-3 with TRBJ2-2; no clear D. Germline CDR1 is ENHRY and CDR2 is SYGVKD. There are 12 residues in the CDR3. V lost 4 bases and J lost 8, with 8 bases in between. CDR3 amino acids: CAISGDRGELFF. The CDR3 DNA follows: TGTGCCATCAGTGGGGATAGAGGGGAGCTGTTTTTT.

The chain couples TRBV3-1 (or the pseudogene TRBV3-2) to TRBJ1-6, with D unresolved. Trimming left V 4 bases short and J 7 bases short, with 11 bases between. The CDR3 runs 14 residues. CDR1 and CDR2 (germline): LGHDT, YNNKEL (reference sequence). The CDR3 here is CASSPSAGNSPLHF. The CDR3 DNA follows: TGTGCCAGCAGCCCCAGCGCCGGGAATTCACCCCTCCACTTT.

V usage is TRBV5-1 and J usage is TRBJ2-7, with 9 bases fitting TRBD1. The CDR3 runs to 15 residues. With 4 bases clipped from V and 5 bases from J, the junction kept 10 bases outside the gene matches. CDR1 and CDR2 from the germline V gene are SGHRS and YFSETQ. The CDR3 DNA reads TGCGCCAGCAGCCCTGGGACAGGGAATGCCAACGAGCAGTACTTC. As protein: CASSPGTGNANEQYF.

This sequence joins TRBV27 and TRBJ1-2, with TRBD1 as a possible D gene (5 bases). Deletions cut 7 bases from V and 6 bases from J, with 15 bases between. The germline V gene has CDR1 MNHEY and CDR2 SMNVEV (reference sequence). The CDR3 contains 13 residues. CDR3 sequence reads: CASKAIMGDGYTF. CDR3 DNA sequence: TGTGCCAGCAAGGCCATCATGGGGGATGGCTACACCTTC.

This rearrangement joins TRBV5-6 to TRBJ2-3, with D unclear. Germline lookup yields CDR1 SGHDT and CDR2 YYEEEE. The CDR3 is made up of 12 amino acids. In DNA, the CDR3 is TGTGCTACCTCGGAAAGCACAGATACGCAGTATTTT. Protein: CATSESTDTQYF.

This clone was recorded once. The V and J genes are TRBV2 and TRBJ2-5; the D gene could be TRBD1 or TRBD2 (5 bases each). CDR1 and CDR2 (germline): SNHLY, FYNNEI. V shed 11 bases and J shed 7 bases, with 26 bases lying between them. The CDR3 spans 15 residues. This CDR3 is CAASFSRDAYGTQYF. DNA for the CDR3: TGTGCCGCCTCCTTCTCCCGGGACGCCTATGGGACCCAGTACTTC.

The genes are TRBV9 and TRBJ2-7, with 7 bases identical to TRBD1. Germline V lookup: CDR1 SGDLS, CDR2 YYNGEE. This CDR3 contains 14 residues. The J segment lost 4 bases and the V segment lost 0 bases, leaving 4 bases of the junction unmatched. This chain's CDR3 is CASSVGNRGYEQYF. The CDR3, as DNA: TGTGCCAGCAGCGTAGGTAACAGGGGTTACGAGCAGTACTTC.

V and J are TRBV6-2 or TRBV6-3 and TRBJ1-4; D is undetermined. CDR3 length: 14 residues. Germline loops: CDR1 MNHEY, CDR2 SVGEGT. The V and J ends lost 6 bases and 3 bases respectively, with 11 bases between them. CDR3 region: CASSYDGANEKLFF. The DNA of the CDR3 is TGTGCCAGCAGCTATGACGGAGCTAATGAAAAACTGTTTTTT.

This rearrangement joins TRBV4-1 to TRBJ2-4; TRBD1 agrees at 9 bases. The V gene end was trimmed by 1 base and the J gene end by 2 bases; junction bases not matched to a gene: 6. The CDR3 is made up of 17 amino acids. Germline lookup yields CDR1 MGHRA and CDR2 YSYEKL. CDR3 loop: CASSQGLGTGSKNIQYF. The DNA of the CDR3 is TGCGCCAGCAGCCAAGGGTTAGGGACAGGGTCCAAAAACATTCAGTACTTC.

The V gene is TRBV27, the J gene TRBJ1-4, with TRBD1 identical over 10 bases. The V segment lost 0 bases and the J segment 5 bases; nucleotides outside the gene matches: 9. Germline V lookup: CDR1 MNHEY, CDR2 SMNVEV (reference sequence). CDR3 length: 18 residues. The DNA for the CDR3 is TGTGCCAGCAGTTTATCAGTCCCGGGACAGGGGAAGAATGAAAAACTGTTTTTT. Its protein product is CASSLSVPGQGKNEKLFF.

The CDR3 sequence is CAIGGGNEQFF. The CDR3 DNA is TGTGCCATCGGAGGGGGCAATGAGCAGTTCTTC. The rearrangement joins TRBV10-3 to TRBJ2-1, with D perhaps assigned TRBD1 or TRBD2 (6 bases each). The germline V and J ends were trimmed by 8 bases and 6 bases, with 8 bases remaining between them. The CDR3 sequence is 11 residues long. Germline V gene sequence: CDR1 ENHRY, CDR2 SYGVKD.

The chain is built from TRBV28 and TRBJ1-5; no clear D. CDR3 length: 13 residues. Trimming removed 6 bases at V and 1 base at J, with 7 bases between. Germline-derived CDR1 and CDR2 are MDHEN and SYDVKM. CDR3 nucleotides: TGTGCCAGCAGCGACCGAAGCAATCAGCCCCAGCATTTT. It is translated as CASSDRSNQPQHF. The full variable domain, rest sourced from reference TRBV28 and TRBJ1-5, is DVKVTQSSRYLVKRTGEKVFLECVQDMDHENMFWYRQDPGLGLRLIYFSYDVKMKEKGDIPEGYSVSREKKERFSLILESASTNQTSMYLCASSDRSNQPQHFGDGTRLSIL.